The clone carrying this T cell receptor (beta chain) was counted at least ten times. The sample originates from a study of regulatory T cells in long-lasting Graves disease. Trimming stripped 1 base from V and 0 bases from J, with 4 bases between. This CDR3 is built from 13 residues. Germline CDR1 DFQATT, CDR2 SNEGSKA (reference sequence). Building the TCR beta libraries relied on iRepertoire HTBI primers, and CDR3 regions underwent Arm-PCR. TCRdb re-derived calls from the multiplex PCR reads in MiXCR, one entry per CDR3 protein. Of 350,000 to 450,000 distinct CDR3 sequences detected, 10% to 15% appear once; the ten largest clones hold around 18%. Noted time point: newly diagnosed GD, antithyroid drugs for less than 3 months. Making the TCR library involved RNA that had been extracted from PBMCs. Another study also made use of these data, one on T cells in Graves' hyperthyroidism and ophthalmopathy.

The chain employs TRBV20-1 and TRBJ1-5; no reliable D call. The sample was peripheral blood mononuclear cells (PBMCs), taken at new diagnosis, from a patient treated with antithyroid drugs. This receptor was taken from a woman under 30 with Graves disease. In DNA, the CDR3 is TGCAGTGCTAGAGCTCGTAGCAATCAGCCCCAGCATTTT. Translated: CSARARSNQPQHF.